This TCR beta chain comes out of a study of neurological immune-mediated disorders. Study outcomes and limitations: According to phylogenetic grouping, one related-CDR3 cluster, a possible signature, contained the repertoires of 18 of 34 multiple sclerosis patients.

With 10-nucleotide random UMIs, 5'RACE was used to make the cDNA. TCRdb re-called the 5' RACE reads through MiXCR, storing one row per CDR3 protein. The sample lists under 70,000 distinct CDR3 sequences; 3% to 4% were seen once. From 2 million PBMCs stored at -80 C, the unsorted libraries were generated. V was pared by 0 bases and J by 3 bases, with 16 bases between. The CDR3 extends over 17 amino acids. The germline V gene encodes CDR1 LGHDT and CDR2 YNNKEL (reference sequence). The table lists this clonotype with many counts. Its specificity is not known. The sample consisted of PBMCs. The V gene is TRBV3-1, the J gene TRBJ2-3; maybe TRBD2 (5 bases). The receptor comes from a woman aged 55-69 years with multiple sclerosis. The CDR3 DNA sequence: TGTGCCAGCAGCCAAGATGCGTCTAGCTGGGGTACAGATACGCAGTATTTT. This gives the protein CASSQDASSWGTDTQYF.